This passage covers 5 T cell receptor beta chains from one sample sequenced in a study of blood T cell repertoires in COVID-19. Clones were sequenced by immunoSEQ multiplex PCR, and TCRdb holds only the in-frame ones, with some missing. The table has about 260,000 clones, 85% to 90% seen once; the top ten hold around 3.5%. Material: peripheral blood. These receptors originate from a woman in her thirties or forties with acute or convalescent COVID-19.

Here the CDR3 DNA reads TGTGCCAGCAGCGTAGACGAGGTGACAAACATTCAGTACTTC. Amino acid sequence: CASSVDEVTNIQYF. The J gene is TRBJ2-4, the V gene TRBV9, with D unresolved. CDR1 and CDR2 from the germline V gene are SGDLS and YYNGEE. The CDR3 spans 14 residues. Between the trimmed V and J ends, which lost 0 bases and 6 bases, there was a span of 10 bases.

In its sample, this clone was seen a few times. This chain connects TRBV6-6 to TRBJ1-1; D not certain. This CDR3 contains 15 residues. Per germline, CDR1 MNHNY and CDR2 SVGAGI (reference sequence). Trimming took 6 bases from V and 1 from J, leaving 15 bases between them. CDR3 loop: CASREGLWGNTEAFF. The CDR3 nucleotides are TGTGCCAGCAGAGAGGGATTGTGGGGGAACACTGAAGCTTTCTTT.

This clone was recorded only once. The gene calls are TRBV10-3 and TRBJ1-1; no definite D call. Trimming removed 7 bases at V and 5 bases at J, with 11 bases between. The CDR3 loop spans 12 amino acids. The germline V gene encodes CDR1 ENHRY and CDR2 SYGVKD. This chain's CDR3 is CAIKEGGTEAFF. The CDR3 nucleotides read TGTGCCATCAAGGAGGGAGGGACTGAAGCTTTCTTT.

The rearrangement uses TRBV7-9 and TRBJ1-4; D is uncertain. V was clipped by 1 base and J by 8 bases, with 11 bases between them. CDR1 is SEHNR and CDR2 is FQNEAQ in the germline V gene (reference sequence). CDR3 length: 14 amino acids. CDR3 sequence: CASSLDSQREKLFF. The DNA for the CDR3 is TGTGCCAGCAGCTTAGATAGCCAGAGGGAAAAACTGTTTTTT.

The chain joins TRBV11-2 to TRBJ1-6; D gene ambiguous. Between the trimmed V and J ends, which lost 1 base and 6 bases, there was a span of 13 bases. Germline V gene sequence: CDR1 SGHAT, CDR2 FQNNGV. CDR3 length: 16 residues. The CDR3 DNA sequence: TGTGCCAGCAGCTTAGGTGCGGGGTTAGCTAATTCACCCCTCCACTTT. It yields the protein CASSLGAGLANSPLHF.